One TCR beta chain is described in this entry. The read comes to an end 3 residues before the CDR3 does, leaving the germline J gene to fill in the end. Trimming shortened V by 7 bases and J by 5 bases, and 16 bases separated the two germline ends. Germline CDR1 and CDR2: SGHRS and YFSETQ. The CDR3 contains 13 residues. Method: immunoSEQ multiplex PCR; TCRdb's copy keeps in-frame clones and lacks some. The sample yields 34,000 or so clones, of which the top ten take up more than 4%. The data were obtained in a study of T cells in women clearing cervical HPV infection. Specimen: blood buffy coat. The V gene is TRBV5-1, the J gene TRBJ2-7; maybe TRBD2 (7 bases). The sequence came from a woman aged 18 to 75 with a cervical HPV16 infection that either progressed to CIN3+ or cleared (not recorded which). The DNA read from the CDR3 is TGCGCCAGCCGGTTAGGGGGGGGTGACGAG. It is translated as CASRLGGGDE. The CDR3 as a whole reads CASRLGGGDEQYF.